This T cell receptor beta chain is drawn from a study of blood T cell repertoires in COVID-19. At the level of the study: Samples came from the United States, Italy and Spain, spanning acute and convalescent COVID-19. The analysed material was cDNA or gDNA that came from T cells, B-cell-depleted T cells, or PBMCs.

Assay used: immunoSEQ multiplex PCR; TCRdb lists only in-frame clones, some missing. The sample lists about 130,000 clones; roughly 81% were seen once. Germline lookup yields CDR1 MGHRA and CDR2 YSYEKL. The CDR3 spans 16 residues. V was cut by 1 base and J by 3 bases, with 13 bases left in between. Specimen: peripheral blood. This receptor was identified in a human donor in a cohort sampled during active COVID-19. The chain recombines TRBV4-1 with TRBJ2-4; D is unclear. Here the CDR3 DNA reads TGCGCCAGCAGCCAAGGGCGCCAGGCGAGCAAAAACATTCAGTACTTC. This gives the protein CASSQGRQASKNIQYF.